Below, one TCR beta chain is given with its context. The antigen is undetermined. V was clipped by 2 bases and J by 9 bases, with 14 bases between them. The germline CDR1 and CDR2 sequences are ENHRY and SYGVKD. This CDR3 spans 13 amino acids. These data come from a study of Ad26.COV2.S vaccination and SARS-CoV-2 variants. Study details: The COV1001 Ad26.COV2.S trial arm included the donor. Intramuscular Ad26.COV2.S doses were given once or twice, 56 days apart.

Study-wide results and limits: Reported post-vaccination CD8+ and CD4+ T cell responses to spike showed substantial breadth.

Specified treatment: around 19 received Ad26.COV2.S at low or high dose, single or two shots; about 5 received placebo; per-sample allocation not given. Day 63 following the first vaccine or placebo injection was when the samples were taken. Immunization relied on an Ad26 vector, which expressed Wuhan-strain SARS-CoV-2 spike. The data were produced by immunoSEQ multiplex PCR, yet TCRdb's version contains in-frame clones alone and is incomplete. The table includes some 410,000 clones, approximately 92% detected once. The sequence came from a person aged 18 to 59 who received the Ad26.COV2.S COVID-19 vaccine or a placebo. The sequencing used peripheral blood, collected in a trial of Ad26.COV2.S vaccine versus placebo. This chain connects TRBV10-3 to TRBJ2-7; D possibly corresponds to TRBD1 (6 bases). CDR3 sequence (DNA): TGTGCCATCAGTGAGATCCGGACAGACGGGCAGTACTTC. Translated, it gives CAISEIRTDGQYF.